The T cell receptor (beta chain) described here comes from a study of blood T cell repertoires in COVID-19. About the research overall: Sites across the United States, Italy and Spain contributed samples from acute and convalescent COVID-19. PBMCs, B-cell-depleted T cells, or T cells were the source of the cDNA or gDNA that made up the material.

Study processing details: How many nucleated cells were present was estimated from reference gene primer amplification. Some clones are missing from TCRdb's copy, which holds only in-frame ones; the method was immunoSEQ multiplex PCR. Clone size and V and J calls were adopted from that table, with D and trimming inferred from the DNA. The sample comprises over 50,000 clones, around 84% of which are singletons, and approximately 29% rests with the top ten. Germline trimming cut 3 bases from V and 3 bases from J; bases unmatched to any gene: 4. Germline CDR1 is KGHDR and CDR2 is SFDVKD. The CDR3 length is 14 residues.

Sequenced input: peripheral blood. V gene TRBV24-1 combines with J gene TRBJ2-7, with TRBD1 matching over 7 bases. This receptor was obtained from a human donor in a cohort sampled during active COVID-19. In DNA, the CDR3 is TGTGCCACCAGTGATAATCGACAGGGCTACGAGCAGTACTTC. It specifies CATSDNRQGYEQYF.